The 25 T cell receptor beta chains below come from one sample, sequenced in a study of shared clonotypes between healthy human individuals. Profiling relied on immunoSEQ multiplex PCR, and the TCRdb table lists in-frame clones only, not all of them. The sample records roughly 1 million clones, around 82% being singletons. Input material: memory CD4+ T cells from PBMCs. Subset described: CD45RA-negative fraction. The receptors shown here come from a man in his late teens or twenties in good health. Some clones in this sample may be carry-over from other donors' samples.

This clone showed up many times. The CDR3 reads CASNPGTVFNEKLFF. The CDR3, as DNA: TGTGCCAGTAACCCCGGGACAGTCTTTAATGAAAAACTGTTTTTT. The chain joins TRBV19 to TRBJ1-4; 7 bases agree with TRBD1. The germline V gene encodes CDR1 LNHDA and CDR2 SQIVND (reference sequence). The length of the CDR3 is 15 residues. V trimming: 7 bases; J trimming: 4 bases; junction bases outside the gene matches: 9.

The CDR3 coding sequence is TGTGCCAGCTATCTCAACCGGGGGAACACTGAAGCTTTCTTT. It encodes CASYLNRGNTEAFF. This chain joins TRBV18 and TRBJ1-1, with unresolved D. This CDR3 comprises 14 residues. The germline gives CDR1 KGHSH, CDR2 LQKENI. The germline V and J ends were trimmed by 7 bases and 1 base, with 13 bases remaining between them.

This clone was counted at least ten times. The chain is built from TRBV6-6 and TRBJ1-2; D is possibly TRBD1 (5 bases). Germline V CDR1 and CDR2: MNHNY, SVGAGI (reference sequence). The CDR3 contains 16 residues. The V end was cut by 2 bases, the J end by 8 bases, with 21 bases between. CDR3 nucleotide sequence: TGTGCCAGCAGTTACCCCGGTAGGCCCGGGACGGAGGGCTACACCTTC. Translated, it gives CASSYPGRPGTEGYTF.

The chain links TRBV7-9 to TRBJ1-1, with TRBD1 matching over 7 bases. Looked up from germline, CDR1 is SEHNR and CDR2 is FQNEAQ (reference sequence). The CDR3 is made up of 17 amino acids. V gave up 6 bases and J gave up 0 bases; unmatched junction bases: 13. In DNA, the CDR3 is TGTGCCAGCAGTGAGGGCAGGGGGTCTACCATGAACACTGAAGCTTTCTTT. Translating it yields CASSEGRGSTMNTEAFF.

The rearrangement uses TRBV28 and TRBJ2-3; D uncertain. Germline V gene sequence: CDR1 MDHEN, CDR2 SYDVKM. The CDR3 contains 13 residues. Trimming cost V 5 bases and J 6 bases, with 12 bases left between them. Here the CDR3 DNA reads TGTGCCAGCAGTGATCCGATTCGCGATACGCAGTATTTT. As protein: CASSDPIRDTQYF.

The CDR3 bases are TGTGCCAGCGCCCCACTAGCGGGCACAGATACGCAGTATTTT. Translated: CASAPLAGTDTQYF. The chain is built from TRBV5-4 and TRBJ2-3; 8 bases are a match to TRBD2. Germline CDR1 reads SGHNT; CDR2 reads YYREEE (reference sequence). The CDR3 is made up of 14 amino acids. V shed 7 bases, J shed 1 base, and the junction held 5 bases outside the gene matches.

The chain uses TRBV5-4 and TRBJ2-5; 9 nucleotides match TRBD2. V lost 0 bases, J lost 5 bases, and 5 bases stayed unmatched. Germline lookup yields CDR1 SGHNT and CDR2 YYREEE (reference sequence). The CDR3 loop spans 15 amino acids. The CDR3 loop is CASSLGGSGSETQYF. In DNA form, the CDR3 reads TGTGCCAGCAGCTTGGGCGGTAGCGGGAGTGAGACCCAGTACTTC. The variable domain in full, completed from reference TRBV5-4 and TRBJ2-5, reads ETGVTQSPTHLIKTRGQQVTLRCSSQSGHNTVSWYQQALGQGPQFIFQYYREEENGRGNFPPRFSGLQFPNYSSELNVNALELDDSALYLCASSLGGSGSETQYFGPGTRLLVL.

The rearrangement links TRBV5-6 to TRBJ2-7, with 9 positions matching TRBD1. Trimming at V came to 0 bases and at J to 4 bases, leaving 5 bases not matched to a gene. Germline V gene sequence: CDR1 SGHDT, CDR2 YYEEEE. This CDR3 is 15 amino acids long. CDR3 amino acids: CASSLVGTGIYEQYF. CDR3 DNA sequence: TGTGCCAGCAGCTTGGTTGGGACAGGGATTTACGAGCAGTACTTC.

The rearrangement uses TRBV28 and TRBJ1-4, with D perhaps matching TRBD1 (5 bases). In germline, CDR1 is MDHEN, CDR2 SYDVKM. Trimming stripped 4 bases from V and 2 bases from J, with 14 bases between. This CDR3 is built from 16 residues. The CDR3 DNA reads TGTGCCAGCAGTTCACAAAAGGGGAGCACTAATGAAAAACTGTTTTTT. Translating it yields CASSSQKGSTNEKLFF.

A note on this clone: The same CDR3 can be traced to other DNA sequences in this sample. V usage is TRBV20-1 and J usage is TRBJ2-7; 8 bases match TRBD2. The V segment lost 4 bases and the J segment 4 bases; nucleotides outside the gene matches: 0. The germline gives CDR1 DFQATT, CDR2 SNEGSKA (reference sequence). This CDR3 spans 11 amino acids. The DNA for the CDR3 is TGCAGTGCTACTAGCGGGTACGAGCAGTACTTC. Its protein is CSATSGYEQYF.

The V gene is TRBV7-9, the J gene TRBJ2-7; TRBD1 aligns across 7 bases. The CDR3 has 16 amino acids. The junction had 12 bases not matched to a gene; V was cut back by 5 bases and J by 2 bases. The germline gives CDR1 SEHNR, CDR2 FQNEAQ (reference sequence). CDR3 coding DNA: TGTGCCAGCAGCCCCCCCGGGACAGTTGGGACCTACGAGCAGTACTTC. The encoded protein is CASSPPGTVGTYEQYF.

The V call is TRBV28, the J call TRBJ1-3, with D tentatively TRBD1 (5 bases). Germline V gene sequence: CDR1 MDHEN, CDR2 SYDVKM. Trimming shortened V by 2 bases and J by 1 base, and 15 bases separated the two germline ends. CDR3 length: 17 amino acids. CDR3 coding DNA: TGTGCCAGCAGTTTAGCCCCCAGGGCCCGGTCTGGAAACACCATATATTTT. It specifies CASSLAPRARSGNTIYF.

The chain uses TRBV7-8 and TRBJ2-7; no reliable D call. Trimming shortened V by 0 bases and J by 2 bases, and 11 bases separated the two germline ends. The CDR3 contains 15 residues. Germline V gives CDR1 SGHVS, CDR2 FQNEAQ. The CDR3: CASSLASQGPYEQYF. DNA of the CDR3: TGTGCCAGCAGCTTAGCGTCCCAAGGGCCCTACGAGCAGTACTTC.

Comment on this clone: Given a much more abundant clone one base away, this may be a read error. The sample contains more than one DNA sequence encoding this CDR3. This chain connects TRBV5-1 to TRBJ2-2; D gene unclear. The V end was cut by 0 bases, the J end by 1 base, with 4 bases between. CDR3 length equals 14 residues. The germline V gene has CDR1 SGHRS and CDR2 YFSETQ. CDR3 sequence (DNA): TGCGCCAGCAGCTTGGTCGGGAACACCGGGGAGCTGTTTTTT. Amino acids: CASSLVGNTGELFF. The variable domain in full, with the rest retrieved from reference TRBV5-1 and TRBJ2-2, is KAGVTQTPRYLIKTRGQQVTLSCSPISGHRSVSWYQQTPGQGLQFLFEYFSETQRNKGNFPGRFSGRQFSNSRSEMNVSTLELGDSALYLCASSLVGNTGELFFGEGSRLTVL.

For the CDR3, the DNA is TGTGCCAGCAGCTTCCAACAGGGGGGCGGCTACACCTTC. Its translation is CASSFQQGGGYTF. This chain connects TRBV11-2 to TRBJ1-2; 8 bases align to TRBD1. The J segment lost 8 bases and the V segment lost 3 bases, leaving 5 bases of the junction unmatched. Germline CDR1 and CDR2: SGHAT and FQNNGV. This CDR3 has 13 residues.

V and J are TRBV4-2 and TRBJ2-7, with TRBD2 matching over 8 bases. Looked up from germline, CDR1 is LGHNA and CDR2 is YNFKEQ. J gave up 6 bases and V 1 base, and 8 bases lay outside the gene matches. The CDR3 has 15 amino acids. The CDR3 bases are TGTGCCAGCAGCCAAGGATGGAGCGGGGGCAGCGAGCAGTACTTC. Protein: CASSQGWSGGSEQYF.

V gene TRBV12-2 combines with J gene TRBJ2-3; the D call of TRBD1 is as the table states it, not checked on the DNA. TRBV12-2 is a documented pseudogene. This CDR3 is built from 16 residues. CDR3 sequence reads: CASRFQAGLDVDTQYF. The CDR3 DNA follows: TGTGCAAGTCGCTTCCAAGCAGGGTTAGATGTGGATACGCAGTATTTT.

This chain uses TRBV6-1 with TRBJ2-5, with 11 bases aligning to TRBD1. With V trimmed by 6 bases and J by 3 bases, 3 bases remained unmatched. There are 14 residues in the CDR3. Germline V gene sequence: CDR1 MNHNS, CDR2 SASEGT. The CDR3 is CASRVGQGEETQYF. The CDR3 coding sequence is TGTGCCAGCAGGGTGGGACAGGGGGAAGAGACCCAGTACTTC.

This chain uses TRBV7-8 with TRBJ2-3; either TRBD1 or TRBD2 may fit D (6 bases each). The CDR3 is 13 amino acids. Germline-derived CDR1 and CDR2 are SGHVS and FQNEAQ. Trimming left V 7 bases short and J 10 bases short, with 18 bases between. The CDR3 DNA reads as TGTGCCAGCACCCAACTAGGGGGACTTGCGCAGTATTTT. Its translation: CASTQLGGLAQYF.

This clone was seen once. The chain uses TRBV27 and TRBJ1-1; tentative D call: TRBD1 (5 bases). V lost 1 base, J lost 4 bases, and 13 bases lay in between. The CDR3 is 15 amino acids. Germline assignment: CDR1 MNHEY and CDR2 SMNVEV (reference sequence). CDR3 DNA sequence: TGTGCCAGCAGTTTATTGGGGGGTGTGGGCACTGAAGCTTTCTTT. Its protein is CASSLLGGVGTEAFF.

The rearrangement links TRBV14 to TRBJ1-2; D call uncertain. V lost 0 bases and J 6 bases, leaving 11 bases between the germline ends. The CDR3 is made up of 14 amino acids. CDR1 is SGHDN, CDR2 FVKESK, per germline. The CDR3, as DNA: TGTGCCAGCAGCCAAGATCGGGCAGGCGATGGCTACACCTTC. Translating gives CASSQDRAGDGYTF.

As to this clone: In the same sample, other DNA sequences code for this CDR3. The rearrangement links TRBV7-2 to TRBJ2-2, with 11 nucleotides matching TRBD2. Germline V gene data show CDR1 as SGHTA and CDR2 as FQGNSA. The CDR3 is 16 amino acids. The junction had 3 bases not matched to a gene; V was cut back by 1 base and J by 5 bases. CDR3 nucleotides: TGTGCCAGCAGCTTAGGTAGCGGGAGGGTTACCGGGGAGCTGTTTTTT. Residues: CASSLGSGRVTGELFF.

V gene TRBV5-6 combines with J gene TRBJ1-3, with 9 bases aligning to TRBD2. The J call is in doubt because the DNA end fits TRBJ2-2 better. The length of the CDR3 is 16 residues. CDR1 is SGHDT, CDR2 YYEEEE, per germline. The CDR3 region is CASSHRLAANTGELFF. The CDR3 DNA reads TGTGCCAGCAGCCATCGACTAGCGGCGAACACCGGGGAGCTGTTTTTT.

The V gene is TRBV7-2, the J gene TRBJ2-2, with D uncertain. V lost 8 bases and J lost 6, with 16 bases in between. The germline CDR1 and CDR2 sequences are SGHTA and FQGNSA. CDR3 size: 14 residues. CDR3 nucleotide sequence: TGTGCCAGCGGCCGGCCAGCGCCGGCCGGGGAGCTGTTTTTT. Protein product: CASGRPAPAGELFF.

As concerns this clone: Other DNA sequences in the sample encode the same CDR3. CDR3 DNA sequence: TGTGCCAGCAGCTTACTTAGGGGGGCTGAAGCTTTCTTT. This gives the protein CASSLLRGAEAFF. The chain joins TRBV11-2 to TRBJ1-1; possible D gene TRBD1, 6 bases. V lost 2 bases to trimming and J lost 6 bases, with 10 bases between them. The V gene's germline CDR1 is SGHAT and CDR2 FQNNGV. This CDR3 contains 13 residues.